This is a list of T cell receptor beta chains from one sample in a study of CD8 T cells in ankylosing spondylitis. Each CDR3 protein gets one entry after TCRdb re-called the 5' RACE reads with MiXCR. The sample yields some 250,000 distinct CDR3 sequences, over 8.5% seen once. Sequencing input: blood, either unsorted or a sorted T cell fraction (not recorded which). These receptors all stem from a male donor with ankylosing spondylitis or in good health (not recorded which). Both conserved end residues are part of each CDR3. The D gene is left open where the match is weak. For some rows the clone size is stated as once, few or many, or as a class when expanded; others skip it.

v_gene,d_gene,abundance,j_gene,CDR3nt,CDR3aa
TRBV5-1,.,few,TRBJ2-1,TGCGCCAGCAGCTTGTTGTGGTCTGAAGCTGGCAATGAGCAGTTCTTC,CASSLLWSEAGNEQFF
TRBV29-1,TRBD1,many,TRBJ2-7,TGCAGCGTCTGGACAGGGAGTCGGGACGAGCAGTACTTC,CSVWTGSRDEQYF
TRBV12-3/TRBV12-4,TRBD1,many,TRBJ1-4,TGTGCCAGCAGTCGCCGGGACAGGGACGAAAAACTGTTTTTT,CASSRRDRDEKLFF
TRBV29-1,.,many,TRBJ1-1,TGCAGCGTTGAGCTGAACACTGAAGCTTTCTTT,CSVELNTEAFF
TRBV5-6,TRBD1,many,TRBJ1-1,TGTGCCAGCAGTCGACAACGACAGGGATGGACTGAAGCTTTCTTT,CASSRQRQGWTEAFF
TRBV5-1,TRBD1,.,TRBJ2-7,TGCGCCAGCAGCTTGCACGGGACAGGGGAAGACGAGCAGTACTTC,CASSLHGTGEDEQYF
TRBV10-2,.,.,TRBJ2-2,TGCGCCAGCACTCACATGATAAAGGCGGGCACCGGGGAGCTGTTTTTT,CASTHMIKAGTGELFF
TRBV12-3/TRBV12-4,TRBD1,many,TRBJ2-2,TGTGCCAGCAGTCCGACAGGGGGCTACACCGGGGAGCTGTTTTTT,CASSPTGGYTGELFF
TRBV6-1,.,.,TRBJ2-7,TGTGCCAGCAGTACCGCCCCCTTCCACGAGCAGTACTTC,CASSTAPFHEQYF
TRBV3-1,.,few,TRBJ1-2,TGTGCCAGCAGCCAACCCTCTGGCTACACCTTC,CASSQPSGYTF
TRBV9,TRBD1,.,TRBJ1-2,TGTGCCAGCAGCGTAGACTGGGTTTCGCGGGACAGGGGTTATGGCTACACCTTC,CASSVDWVSRDRGYGYTF
TRBV7-3,TRBD2,many,TRBJ2-1,TGTGCCAGCAGCCCAGGCCGGGGGGGGGTTAATGAGCAGTTCTTC,CASSPGRGGVNEQFF
TRBV25-1,TRBD2,many,TRBJ2-5,TGTGCCAGCAGTGATACGGGGACTAGCGCATATGAGACCCAGTACTTC,CASSDTGTSAYETQYF
TRBV20-1,TRBD2,many,TRBJ2-2,TGCAGTGCTAGAGATTGGGGGAGTAGCGGGAGCCTCACAAACACCGGGGAGCTGTTTTTT,CSARDWGSSGSLTNTGELFF
TRBV24-1,TRBD2,many,TRBJ2-3,TGTGCCACCAGTGAACTAGCGGGGTCTAGGGATACGCAGTATTTT,CATSELAGSRDTQYF
TRBV5-6,.,many,TRBJ2-5,TGTGCCAGCAGCCCTACGGGGGATCTGGAGACCCAGTACTTC,CASSPTGDLETQYF
TRBV3-1,.,many,TRBJ1-5,TGTGCCAGCAGCCAGGCAGGGGTGGAGATGGACAATCAGCCCCAGCATTTT,CASSQAGVEMDNQPQHF
TRBV9,TRBD2,many,TRBJ2-1,TGTGCCAGCAGCGGAAGCGGGAATGCCTACAATGAGCAGTTCTTC,CASSGSGNAYNEQFF
TRBV20-1,TRBD2,many,TRBJ2-3,TGCAGTGCTTATGGCGGGAGGGACGCGCAGTATTTT,CSAYGGRDAQYF
TRBV2,.,many,TRBJ1-1,TGTGCCAGCAGTGACCTCTTCGGGGACATGAACACTGAAGCTTTCTTT,CASSDLFGDMNTEAFF
TRBV11-2,.,many,TRBJ2-7,TGTGCCACCTCGTCGACTCTCTACGAGCAGTACTTC,CATSSTLYEQYF
TRBV5-1,TRBD1,many,TRBJ1-1,TGCGCCAGCAGCTCATCGGGGACAGGGAACACTGAAGCTTTCTTT,CASSSSGTGNTEAFF
TRBV5-1,TRBD1,.,TRBJ2-5,TGCGCCAGCAGCGGCCAGACAGGGGGCTTTGAGACCCAGTACTTC,CASSGQTGGFETQYF
TRBV7-9,.,few,TRBJ1-2,TGTGCCAGCAGCCCCCGGGGCTACACCTTC,CASSPRGYTF
TRBV20-1,TRBD1,many,TRBJ1-2,TGCAGTGCTAGAGACCGGACAGGGGTAGGGGGCTACACCTTC,CSARDRTGVGGYTF
TRBV10-3,TRBD1,many,TRBJ1-5,TGTGCCATCAGTGAGTCGGCAGGGGGGAACAATCAGCCCCAGCATTTT,CAISESAGGNNQPQHF
TRBV11-2,.,.,TRBJ1-1,TGTGCCAGCAGCAAAGGCCCCTTAAACACTGAAGCTTTCTTT,CASSKGPLNTEAFF
TRBV20-1,.,few,TRBJ2-7,TGCAGTGCTAGAGATATCGGCACTAGGCACCCCTACGAGCAGTACTTC,CSARDIGTRHPYEQYF
TRBV30,TRBD2,.,TRBJ2-3,TGTGCCTGGAGTTTAGCGGGACTTAGAGATACGCAGTATTTT,CAWSLAGLRDTQYF
TRBV12-3/TRBV12-4,.,many,TRBJ2-7,TGTGCCAGCAGTTTAGCCCCTTTCGGTTACGAGCAGTACTTC,CASSLAPFGYEQYF
TRBV5-1,.,many,TRBJ1-1,TGCGCCAGCACCATCAGCCCACGGACTGAAGCTTTCTTT,CASTISPRTEAFF